This T cell receptor beta chain was captured in a study of a mutant IDH1 vaccine in newly diagnosed glioma. Study summary: Vaccine dosing followed radiotherapy by 4-6 weeks, or accompanied temozolomide cycles. At week 47 came visit V13, while visit V12 had come at week 35. Study results and caveats: Vaccine-induced immune responses were detected in over 90% of patients.

On this clone itself: What it binds is unknown.

Sequencing used immunoSEQ multiplex PCR; TCRdb keeps in-frame clones, though not all of them. This sample has approximately 50,000 clones, with 76% found just once. Time point given: week 35, safety follow-up. It was 300 ug of mutant IDH1 20-mer peptide that made up each vaccine dose, given with topical imiquimod. CDR1 and CDR2 (germline): SGHRS, YFSETQ. The length of the CDR3 is 13 residues. V dropped 0 bases and J dropped 3 bases, with 6 bases sitting between them. This sequence was found in a man aged 40-55 years with glioma. This chain connects TRBV5-1 to TRBJ2-5, with D perhaps matching TRBD2 (6 bases). The sequences come from PBMCs, collected from a glioma patient whose treatment included an IDH1 peptide vaccine. The CDR3 loop reads CASSLGGEETQYF. In nucleotides, the CDR3 is TGCGCCAGCAGCTTGGGCGGGGAAGAGACCCAGTACTTC.